One and the same sample provided the 27 T cell receptor beta chains below, sequenced in a study of shared clonotypes between healthy human individuals. The method was immunoSEQ multiplex PCR; TCRdb's version includes in-frame clones alone and lacks a portion of them. The table records around 370,000 clones, around 96% of them present only once. Input material: memory CD8+ T cells sorted from blood. Subset noted: CD45RO+ cells pooled with CCR7-negative TemRA cells. Source of these receptors: a man aged 25-45 years in good health.

The chain combines TRBV2 with TRBJ2-1; maybe TRBD2 (6 bases). CDR1 and CDR2 from the germline V gene are SNHLY and FYNNEI. Trimming took off 8 bases at V and 9 bases at J, with 8 bases between the two ends. The CDR3 is 10 residues long. The CDR3 loop reads CASGGTEQFF. The CDR3 DNA follows: TGTGCCAGCGGCGGGACTGAGCAGTTCTTC.

J is TRBJ2-7 and V is TRBV19; 8 bases are a match to TRBD2. CDR3 size: 14 residues. Germline V gene lookup returns CDR1 LNHDA and CDR2 SQIVND (reference sequence). Losses at the gene ends were 7 bases for V and 2 bases for J; bases not matched to a gene: 7. The CDR3 loop is CASKPSGYTYEQYF. In DNA form, the CDR3 reads TGTGCCAGTAAGCCTAGCGGGTATACCTACGAGCAGTACTTC.

This rearrangement joins TRBV7-9 to TRBJ2-7, with 9 bases fitting TRBD2. The V gene end was trimmed by 5 bases and the J gene end by 0 bases; junction bases not matched to a gene: 8. Germline-derived CDR1 and CDR2 are SEHNR and FQNEAQ (reference sequence). CDR3 length: 16 amino acids. Written as DNA, the CDR3 is TGTGCCAGCAGCAAGTCTAGCGGGATGATCTCCTACGAGCAGTACTTC. Translated: CASSKSSGMISYEQYF.

The gene calls are TRBV7-8 and TRBJ1-2; no definite D call. Trimming cost V 1 base and J 3 bases, with 6 bases left between them. CDR1 and CDR2 from the germline V gene are SGHVS and FQNEAQ. The CDR3 sequence is 13 residues long. This chain's CDR3 is CASSLGRDYGYTF. As DNA, the CDR3 is TGTGCCAGCAGCTTAGGCCGGGACTATGGCTACACCTTC.

The V and J genes are TRBV10-3 and TRBJ2-7; D is uncertain. The CDR3 length is 13 residues. Per germline, CDR1 ENHRY and CDR2 SYGVKD. Trimming stripped 4 bases from V and 3 bases from J, with 10 bases between. CDR3 in DNA: TGTGCCATCAGTGTCGGCCGATTCTACGAGCAGTACTTC. Translating it yields CAISVGRFYEQYF.

The chain couples TRBV27 to TRBJ2-1, with D possibly called TRBD1 or TRBD2 (5 bases each). This CDR3 is built from 15 residues. V lost 4 bases to trimming and J lost 3 bases, with 13 bases between them. The V gene's germline CDR1 is MNHEY and CDR2 SMNVEV (reference sequence). In nucleotides, the CDR3 is TGTGCCAGCAGTTCAGGGAGTCCCTACTACAATGAGCAGTTCTTC. Its protein is CASSSGSPYYNEQFF.

The V and J genes are TRBV10-2 and TRBJ2-1; D unresolved. Between the trimmed V and J ends, which lost 0 bases and 2 bases, there was a span of 8 bases. CDR1 WSHSY and CDR2 SAAADI come from the germline V gene. This CDR3 has 15 amino acids. CDR3 sequence reads: CASSESVGAYNEQFF. For the CDR3, the DNA is TGCGCCAGCAGTGAGTCTGTGGGTGCCTACAATGAGCAGTTCTTC.

The CDR3 protein is CASSLTGGGQPQHF. The CDR3 coding sequence is TGTGCCAGCAGTTTAACAGGGGGCGGTCAGCCCCAGCATTTT. The J gene is TRBJ1-5, the V gene TRBV27, with 9 bases matching TRBD1. CDR1 and CDR2 from the germline V gene are MNHEY and SMNVEV (reference sequence). V gave up 2 bases and J gave up 6 bases; unmatched junction bases: 2. The length of the CDR3 is 14 residues.

This clone has only one observation. V usage is TRBV10-3 and J usage is TRBJ2-3; 11 bases map to TRBD2. V lost 6 bases to trimming and J lost 2 bases; unmatched junction nucleotides: 7. From germline, CDR1 is ENHRY and CDR2 SYGVKD. This CDR3 has 16 residues. The CDR3 DNA reads TGTGCCATCAGCCCAACTAGCGGGAGTTTCACAGATACGCAGTATTTT. The encoded protein is CAISPTSGSFTDTQYF.

This chain uses TRBV27 with TRBJ2-7, with 8 bases lining up with TRBD1. Trimming took 5 bases from V and 4 from J; bases not matched to a gene: 10. This CDR3 spans 15 amino acids. Germline loops: CDR1 MNHEY, CDR2 SMNVEV (reference sequence). The chain's CDR3 is CASSPWTGRQYEQYF. DNA for the CDR3: TGTGCCAGCAGTCCATGGACAGGGCGCCAATACGAGCAGTACTTC.

Concerning this clone: Additional DNA sequences in this sample encode the identical CDR3. The J gene is TRBJ1-2, the V gene TRBV19; tentatively, D is TRBD1 (6 bases). Trimming stripped 2 bases from V and 2 bases from J, with 9 bases between. Germline V gives CDR1 LNHDA, CDR2 SQIVND (reference sequence). This CDR3 region has 14 residues. CDR3 protein: CASSIRQGNYGYTF. CDR3 nucleotides: TGTGCCAGTAGTATAAGGCAGGGGAACTATGGCTACACCTTC.

This sequence joins TRBV6-5 and TRBJ1-1, with 7 bases aligning to TRBD1. This CDR3 spans 13 amino acids. Germline lookup yields CDR1 MNHEY and CDR2 SVGAGI. Unmatched junction bases numbered 5, after V lost 6 bases and J lost 4 bases. The CDR3 sequence is CASRGQYGTEAFF. The CDR3 DNA follows: TGTGCCAGCAGGGGACAGTACGGCACTGAAGCTTTCTTT.

The chain links TRBV29-1 to TRBJ1-2, with D unresolved. The germline CDR1 and CDR2 sequences are SQVTM and ANQGSEA. V lost 4 bases and J lost 2, with 11 bases in between. This CDR3 comprises 13 residues. The CDR3 sequence is CSVALSRNYGYTF. The CDR3 DNA reads TGCAGCGTTGCTCTTTCCCGGAACTATGGCTACACCTTC.

This sequence joins TRBV27 and TRBJ2-6; D not certain. Germline loops: CDR1 MNHEY, CDR2 SMNVEV (reference sequence). The CDR3 runs 14 residues. V shed 5 bases and J shed 0 bases, with 5 bases lying between them. CDR3 in DNA: TGTGCCAGCAGTGCCCACTCTGGGGCCAACGTCCTGACTTTC. Residues: CASSAHSGANVLTF.

The count of this clone is one. The J gene is TRBJ1-1, the V gene TRBV30; D remains unclear. Trimming stripped 0 bases from V and 1 base from J, with 15 bases between. The CDR3 extends over 16 amino acids. Germline CDR1 and CDR2: GTSNPN and SVGIG (reference sequence). DNA of the CDR3: TGTGCCTGGAGTGTGAGTGGGCGACACAAGAACACTGAAGCTTTCTTT. This translates into CAWSVSGRHKNTEAFF.

The V gene is TRBV5-5, the J gene TRBJ2-7, with D tentatively TRBD1 (6 bases). V was shortened by 5 bases and J by 2 bases, with 20 bases between the two germline ends. The V gene's germline CDR1 is SGHKS and CDR2 YYEKEE (reference sequence). The CDR3 spans 16 residues. CDR3 nucleotides: TGTGCCAGCAGTCAGATTATCCTGACAGGTGCCTACGAGCAGTACTTC. Translation: CASSQIILTGAYEQYF.

The chain joins TRBV5-4 to TRBJ2-5, with 7 bases fitting TRBD2. The CDR3 covers 13 residues. V was pared by 4 bases and J by 5 bases, with 5 bases of the junction left unmatched. Germline V gene sequence: CDR1 SGHNT, CDR2 YYREEE (reference sequence). This chain's CDR3 is CASSPGLGETQYF. CDR3 bases: TGTGCCAGCAGCCCCGGACTAGGGGAGACCCAGTACTTC.

This chain connects TRBV5-6 to TRBJ2-2, with TRBD2 matching 11 bases. The germline V gene encodes CDR1 SGHDT and CDR2 YYEEEE. Losses at the gene ends were 0 bases for V and 2 bases for J; bases not matched to a gene: 3. CDR3 size: 17 residues. CDR3 protein: CASSLAGTSGNTGELFF. In DNA form, the CDR3 reads TGTGCCAGCAGCTTGGCCGGGACTAGCGGAAACACCGGGGAGCTGTTTTTT.

The chain has TRBV9 and TRBJ2-3; perhaps TRBD2 as D (7 bases). Trimming stripped 4 bases from V and 1 base from J, with 19 bases between. The CDR3 is 17 residues long. In germline, CDR1 is SGDLS, CDR2 YYNGEE. The CDR3 is CASSLSMGRGGTDTQYF. CDR3 bases: TGTGCCAGCAGCCTCTCTATGGGGAGGGGGGGCACAGATACGCAGTATTTT.

CDR3 amino acids: CASSGTGPSNYGYTF. CDR3 nucleotides: TGTGCCAGCTCCGGGACAGGCCCGTCTAACTATGGCTACACCTTC. The chain links TRBV6-5 to TRBJ1-2; TRBD1 matches 8 bases. This CDR3 comprises 15 residues. Germline assignment: CDR1 MNHEY and CDR2 SVGAGI. V gave up 8 bases and J gave up 0 bases; unmatched junction bases: 8.

This chain links TRBV6-5 with TRBJ2-1; TRBD2 aligns across 7 bases. Germline trimming cut 0 bases from V and 3 bases from J; bases unmatched to any gene: 5. The CDR3 consists of 16 residues. Germline V lookup: CDR1 MNHEY, CDR2 SVGAGI. The CDR3 bases are TGTGCCAGCAGTTACTCAGCGGGACGGATCTACAATGAGCAGTTCTTC. Its translation is CASSYSAGRIYNEQFF.

The chain links TRBV6-5 to TRBJ2-7; D perhaps matches TRBD1 (5 bases). The CDR3 covers 14 residues. Germline V gene lookup returns CDR1 MNHEY and CDR2 SVGAGI. Deletions cut 4 bases from V and 6 bases from J, with 16 bases between. CDR3 amino acids: CASSFVPQGTEQYF. CDR3 DNA: TGTGCCAGCAGTTTCGTTCCCCAGGGTACCGAGCAGTACTTC.

This chain links TRBV7-9 with TRBJ1-6; the match to TRBD1 covers 7 bases. The CDR3 covers 19 residues. Germline-derived CDR1 and CDR2 are SEHNR and FQNEAQ (reference sequence). Trimming at V came to 1 base and at J to 0 bases, leaving 9 bases not matched to a gene. CDR3 amino acids: CASSLGWDRGGSYNSPLHF. DNA of the CDR3: TGTGCCAGCAGCTTAGGCTGGGACAGAGGGGGCTCCTATAATTCACCCCTCCACTTT.

This clone appeared a single time. V is TRBV28 and J is TRBJ2-7; 9 bases fit TRBD1. The CDR3 length is 14 residues. Germline trimming cut 6 bases from V and 3 bases from J; bases unmatched to any gene: 6. Germline CDR1 and CDR2: MDHEN and SYDVKM. The CDR3 region has the DNA TGTGCCAGCAGGCCCGGGACAGGGATCTACGAGCAGTACTTC. This encodes CASRPGTGIYEQYF.

The gene calls are TRBV27 and TRBJ2-7; D may be TRBD1 (6 bases). This CDR3 has 12 residues. The germline gives CDR1 MNHEY, CDR2 SMNVEV (reference sequence). For the CDR3, the DNA is TGTTGGTTAGCCGACAGGAGCTACGAGCAGTACTTC. It translates to CWLADRSYEQYF.

V gene TRBV11-2 combines with J gene TRBJ2-2, with a weak D call TRBD2 (5 bases). The CDR3 has 15 residues. Looked up from germline, CDR1 is SGHAT and CDR2 is FQNNGV. Trimming took 6 bases from V and 7 from J, leaving 18 bases between them. DNA of the CDR3: TGTGCCAGCAGGTCGGAACTAGTTCGTGGCGGGGAGCTGTTTTTT. Protein sequence: CASRSELVRGGELFF.

The chain has TRBV5-4 and TRBJ1-1; D gene uncertain. V lost 3 bases and J lost 1, with 10 bases in between. Germline-derived CDR1 and CDR2 are SGHNT and YYREEE (reference sequence). The CDR3 loop spans 14 amino acids. CDR3 coding DNA: TGTGCCAGCAGCTCCTTATCCTCGAACACTGAAGCTTTCTTT. Translated, it gives CASSSLSSNTEAFF.